This TCR beta chain came from a study of T cell changes during pregnancy in multiple sclerosis. Only in-frame clones appear in the TCRdb table, and some are missing; sequencing was by immunoSEQ multiplex PCR. The sample carries some 40,000 clones, roughly 93% recorded once. The specimen was CD4+ T cells from peripheral blood mononuclear cells, collected in the first trimester of pregnancy. The sequence came from a female donor with multiple sclerosis, enrolled in a pregnancy study.

The CDR3: CASRPTGQETQYF. The CDR3 DNA reads as TGCGCCAGCAGGCCGACAGGCCAAGAGACCCAGTACTTC. V usage is TRBV5-1 and J usage is TRBJ2-5, with D perhaps matching TRBD1 (6 bases). V was trimmed by 5 bases and J by 1 base, leaving 9 bases between them. CDR1 is SGHRS, CDR2 YFSETQ, per germline. The CDR3 extends over 13 amino acids.